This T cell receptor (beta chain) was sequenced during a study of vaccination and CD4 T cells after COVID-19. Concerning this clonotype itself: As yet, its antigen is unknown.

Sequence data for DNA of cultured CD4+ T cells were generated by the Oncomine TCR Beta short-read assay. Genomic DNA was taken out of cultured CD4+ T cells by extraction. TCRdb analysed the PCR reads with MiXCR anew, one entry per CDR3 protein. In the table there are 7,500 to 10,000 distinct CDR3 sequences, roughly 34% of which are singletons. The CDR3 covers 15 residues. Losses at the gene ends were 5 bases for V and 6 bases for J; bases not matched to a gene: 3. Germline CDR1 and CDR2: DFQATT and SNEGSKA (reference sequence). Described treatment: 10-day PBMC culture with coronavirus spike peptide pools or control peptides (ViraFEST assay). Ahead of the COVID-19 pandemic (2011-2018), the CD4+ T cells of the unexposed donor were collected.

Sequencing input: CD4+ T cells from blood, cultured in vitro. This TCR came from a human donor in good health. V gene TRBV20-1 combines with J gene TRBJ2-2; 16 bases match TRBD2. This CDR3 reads CSAAGLAGGAGELFF. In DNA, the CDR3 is TGCAGTGCTGCGGGACTAGCGGGAGGGGCCGGGGAGCTGTTTTTT.